This T cell receptor beta chain was captured by sequencing in a study of cytomegalovirus exposure and HLA in healthy donors (TCRdb year 2017). Background on the whole study: In an earlier analysis of approximately 500 of the donors, less than 350 Gb of sequence data and some 120 million unique TCR beta sequences from about 179 million T cells were reported. Roughly 310 gigabases of sequencing data and some 85 million unique TCR sequences were included in an early release covering 550 to 800 HLA-typed donors. Of the roughly 390 genotyped donors, 81% were placed in the genetic ancestry cluster associated with self-reported Caucasian donors. The study was designed to test whether signatures of past pathogen exposure could be identified by cataloging public T cell receptors. The study profiled the T cell repertoires of under 850 subjects by immunosequencing and related them to cytomegalovirus serostatus. Along with the roughly 670-subject first cohort, a separate validation cohort of over a hundred different subjects was used. High-throughput TCR immunosequencing, statistical association of individual TCRs with disease status, and machine learning were combined to predict cytomegalovirus infection status. A later analysis re-analyzed previously published TCR beta repertoires from 650 to 800 donors and added high-resolution HLA genotyping to study TCR occurrence patterns. Rather than using new phenotypic data, the later analysis identified candidate immune exposures from TCR beta sequences and from how often those sequences occurred across donors. An earlier analysis of 587 of the donors used high-throughput TCR beta sequencing to judge whether each TCR beta V gene segment behaved as functional or pseudogenic. Alongside the repertoire data, information on donor age, sex, ethnicity and CMV serostatus was compiled. A later genetic analysis took genome-wide SNP genotypes for about 60% of the roughly 670 donors and used that subset as a discovery cohort. Every repertoire in the discovery cohort had been generated on one and the same sequencing platform. HLA typing included class I and class II loci at four-digit resolution. Typing coverage varied by locus: 629-630 donors for A, B, C, DRB1 and DQB1; about 520 for DQA1; about 570 for DPA1; approximately 470 for DPB1. Four to six DR-DQ haplotypes were handled as single units for association and clustering because linkage in the cohort was strong. Among around 400 genotyped donors of the cohort, an average of about 220,000 unique TCR beta nucleotide sequences was sequenced per donor, of which about 19% were non-productive.

The cohort was made up of several hundred healthy bone marrow donors. At the time of sampling, every cohort member was nominally healthy, though immune exposures that went unrecorded were likely present. The donor tested CMV seronegative, placing the donor among the approximately 400 seronegative members of the cohort. A peripheral blood sample was collected from each donor, and TCR beta sequencing was performed on peripheral blood mononuclear cells. Genomic DNA was extracted from the blood cell samples with the Qiagen DNeasy Blood Extraction Kit. Receptors were amplified or captured by the immunoSEQ multiplex PCR assay. A mixture of 60 forward primers for TCR Vbeta segments and 13 reverse primers for TCR Jbeta segments was used in the multiplex PCR. The CDR3 region of rearranged TCR beta genes was amplified from genomic DNA with a multiplex PCR assay. Amplified TCR beta libraries were sequenced as 87-base-pair reads on the Illumina HiSeq System. The authors processed their data as follows. In a later analysis, tens of millions of unique TCR beta chains were counted across the 500 to 850 repertoires, and about 10 million of these chains were shared by at least two donors. Raw reads were error-corrected and collapsed into unique sequences with a nearest-neighbor algorithm that merged closely related sequences to remove PCR and sequencing errors. V, D and J gene segments were assigned by aligning CDR3 sequences to IMGT reference sequences. For a sequence to be retained, at least a six-nucleotide match to both a V gene segment and a J gene segment was required. A rearrangement was called productive if the CDR3 had no stop codons and remained in frame with V and J, and every other rearrangement was called non-productive. Following IMGT convention, CDR3 was defined as the stretch from the second conserved V-encoded cysteine to the conserved J-encoded phenylalanine. Sequences without an unambiguous match to a single V gene segment were excluded from the earlier analysis of a few hundred of the donors. An earlier analysis of a few hundred of the donors classified V segments as functional when productive rearrangements were above 56.7% and as segregating when the standard deviation between donors was above 5%. To diagnose cytomegalovirus status from the catalog of TCR beta chain sequences, a statistical classification framework was built. V and J gene assignment, in a later analysis, came from comparing TCR nucleotide sequences with IMGT/GENE-DB human TR gene sequences. Using the TCRdist pipeline, a later analysis assigned CDR3 sequences along with most-parsimonious VDJ recombination scenarios. In a later analysis, each TCR beta chain was defined by its CDR3 amino acid sequence together with its V-gene family, and reads without a unique V-gene family were excluded. A later analysis removed 550 to 650 highly shared, low-generation-probability nucleotide sequences to deal with suspected cross-contamination and a sequencing artifact. A later analysis calculated a clonal expansion index for each public chain from normalized within-repertoire ranks of inferred template counts. Generation probabilities in a later analysis came from a VDJ recombination model fitted to out-of-frame rearrangements, and those results were checked against IGoR. A later analysis scored TCR-TCR, TCR-HLA and TCR-CMV co-occurrence with hypergeometric tests, applying a repertoire-size bias correction to TCR pairs. In a later analysis, false discovery rates were estimated by permuting HLA or CMV assignments 20 times. In a later analysis, co-occurring TCRs were grouped using DBSCAN, and TCRdist sequence similarity was added for clustering within HLA-allele-positive subsets. Repertoires with fewer than 30,000 or more than 120,000 public chains, plus five repertoires with anomalous nucleotide sharing, were excluded from co-occurrence clustering. TCRdb took this table from immuneACCESS and kept in-frame rearrangements with V and J called. Such tables lack part of the clones; where checked against another copy, unresolved V genes explain under half of the gap, and the rest is unexplained. V and J calls plus clone size are reproduced from that table; the DNA served to infer D and trimming. The sample table holds 150,000 or so clones, of which nearly 80% were seen once. Around 15% of the sample is in the top ten clones.

CDR3 length: 12 amino acids, cysteine to phenylalanine. Just CDR3 DNA is preserved here, 36 bases in frame from base 1. The germline V gene encodes CDR1 SGHDN and CDR2 FVKESK. The germline ends are 6 bases apart after V is trimmed by 0 bases and J by 7 bases. On the study overall, not on this receptor specifically: A cluster of highly shared sequence variants was judged likely to represent a technical artifact of the sequencing pipeline. In a later analysis, most CMV-associated TCR beta chains were found to appear HLA-restricted, with HLA associations seemingly driven largely by CMV exposure. Most TCR sequences were seen in very few donors, while some public TCRs were found in many individuals. Linkage disequilibrium might explain the correlated functional status among segregating V segments, but an unknown experimental factor could not be excluded. Immune exposure information for the cohort was limited to CMV serostatus. Some IMGT-functional V segments, including TRBV6-2 and TRBV6-3, could not be distinguished by the 87-base-pair reads and were therefore excluded. According to a later analysis, TCR association rates differed among HLA loci, with DRB1 alleles showing the most associated TCRs and HLA-C alleles showing the fewest. An association between a missense DCLRE1C variant and V-gene and J-gene trimming of TCR beta chains was found in a later genetic analysis and replicated in an independent cohort. A total of about 150 TCR beta chains were listed by the study as associated with cytomegalovirus. In both the original and validation cohorts, the classifier was reported to diagnose cytomegalovirus status with high specificity and sensitivity. A later analysis associated about 18,000 TCR beta sequences with specific HLA alleles at a false discovery rate of 0.05. In a later analysis, several top co-occurrence clusters were reported to appear linked to parvovirus B19, influenza, CMV and Epstein-Barr virus. Because counts were too low, around 18 rarely observed V segments, including chromosome 9 orphons, were left out of the earlier analysis of about 500 of the donors. A further reported finding was that TCR beta sequences accurately predicted the HLA-A and HLA-B alleles for most subjects in the first cohort. The presence/absence analyses assumed that sequencing depth was roughly uniform across donors, and that assumption may not be true. An earlier analysis of approximately 500 of the donors showed that most TCR beta V segments appeared in productive rearrangements either about 87% or about 30% of the time, which broadly matched IMGT annotations. The authors suggested that the approach could potentially be generalized to other disease states and immunological phenotypes. Assigning TCR associations to individual alleles was difficult when HLA alleles, especially DR and DQ, strongly co-occurred. Because HLA typing was unavailable for some donors at each locus, only the typed subset was used in association tests. Compared with equally common non-associated chains, HLA-associated TCR beta chains in a later analysis were more clonally expanded and had lower generation probabilities. A later genetic analysis reported fewer N-insertions in productive TCRs among donors in an Asian-associated ancestry cluster than the roughly 720-donor mean. A few of the identified cytomegalovirus-associated TCR beta chains were confirmed in vitro to be specific for cytomegalovirus antigens. Only TCR beta chains were sequenced in this cohort, and the absence of alpha or paired-chain data limited detectable features.

Points on this clone: The target of this receptor is not known. Base qualities are not at hand, and no much larger clone is one base apart.

The chain links TRBV14 with TRBJ2-5; the D gene is not confidently resolved. This clonotype was obtained from a woman in her thirties or forties in good health and CMV-seronegative. Sample: PBMCs. The DNA sequence is as follows: TGTGCCAGCAGCCAAGATCAGGTGACCCAGTACTTC. Translated, it gives CASSQDQVTQYF. Reference TRBV14 and TRBJ2-5 proteins supply the regions before and after the CDR3; the full variable domain is: EAGVTQFPSHSVIEKGQTVTLRCDPISGHDNLYWYRRVMGKEIKFLLHFVKESKQDESGMPNNRFLAERTGGTYSTLKVQPAELEDSGVYFCASSQDQVTQYFGPGTRLLVL.